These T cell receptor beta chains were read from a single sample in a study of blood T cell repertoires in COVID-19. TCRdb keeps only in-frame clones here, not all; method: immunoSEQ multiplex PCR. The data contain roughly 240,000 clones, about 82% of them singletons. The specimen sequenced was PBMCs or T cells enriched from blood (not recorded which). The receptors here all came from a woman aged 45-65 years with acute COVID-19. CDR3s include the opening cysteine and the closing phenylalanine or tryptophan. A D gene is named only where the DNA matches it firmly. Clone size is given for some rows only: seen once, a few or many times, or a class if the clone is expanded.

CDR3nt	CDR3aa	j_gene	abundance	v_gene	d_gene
TGTGCCATCAGTACAGAGTATAATTCACCCCTCCACTTT	CAISTEYNSPLHF	TRBJ1-6	once	TRBV10-3	-
TGTGCCAGCAGTCTCAGGGGGCTCGGAAACACCATATATTTT	CASSLRGLGNTIYF	TRBJ1-3	-	TRBV14	TRBD1
TGTGCCAGCAGCCCTCTGGGAGGAACCAACACTGAAGCTTTCTTT	CASSPLGGTNTEAFF	TRBJ1-1	-	TRBV3-1/TRBV3-2	-
TGTGCCAGCAGCCCCCCCGGGTCTGCGGGGGGGCGCAATGAGCAGTTCTTC	CASSPPGSAGGRNEQFF	TRBJ2-1	-	TRBV9	TRBD2
TGCGCCAGCAGGGCCCTTCAAGGCTACACCTTC	CASRALQGYTF	TRBJ1-2	-	TRBV5-1	-
TGTGCCAGCAGCTTAGGGAGTGGTTTTATGAACACTGAAGCTTTCTTT	CASSLGSGFMNTEAFF	TRBJ1-1	-	TRBV7-2	-
TGTGCCTGGAGTGGCTCACTTCCAGATACGCAGTATTTT	CAWSGSLPDTQYF	TRBJ2-3	-	TRBV30	-
TGTGCCAGCAGCTTGCAGGGGACCCAGTACTTC	CASSLQGTQYF	TRBJ2-5	-	TRBV5-6	-
TGCGCCAGCAGCTTTGGACAAACAACGATGAACACTGAAGCTTTCTTT	CASSFGQTTMNTEAFF	TRBJ1-1	-	TRBV5-1	-
TGTGCCAGCTCACCACCGCAGGGGGATCTCTCCAATGAGCAGTTCTTC	CASSPPQGDLSNEQFF	TRBJ2-1	-	TRBV18	TRBD1
TGTGCCAGCAGCTCCAGAGCGGGCCCACGGGAGCTGTTTTTT	CASSSRAGPRELFF	TRBJ2-2	-	TRBV11-1	-
TGTGCCAGCAGCCCATCCAAGCGGCACACTGAAGCTTTCTTT	CASSPSKRHTEAFF	TRBJ1-1	-	TRBV3-1/TRBV3-2	-
TGTGCCAGCAGACCCGGACAGGGATATGGCTACACCTTC	CASRPGQGYGYTF	TRBJ1-2	-	TRBV12-3/TRBV12-4	TRBD1
TGTGCCAGCAGCAATTGGGAGGGAAACACCATATATTTT	CASSNWEGNTIYF	TRBJ1-3	-	TRBV21-1	-
TGTGCCAGCAGTTGGGACCCGGGACAAACCGGGGAGCTGTTTTTT	CASSWDPGQTGELFF	TRBJ2-2	-	TRBV27	-
TGTGCCAGCAGTCTGTCTTCAGGGAGCAATCAGCCCCAGCATTTT	CASSLSSGSNQPQHF	TRBJ1-5	-	TRBV2	-
TGTGCCAGCAGTTTATGGGGCAGGGACAATGAGCAGTTCTTC	CASSLWGRDNEQFF	TRBJ2-1	-	TRBV27	-
TGTGCCAGCAGCTTAAGAACTGATACGCAGTATTTT	CASSLRTDTQYF	TRBJ2-3	-	TRBV7-9	-
TGTGCCAGCAAGGACGGCGGGGGGTTAGAGTACTTC	CASKDGGGLEYF	TRBJ2-5	many	TRBV6-5	TRBD2
TGTGCCAGCAGCTATATCGCAGGGGCTGAAGCTTTCTTT	CASSYIAGAEAFF	TRBJ1-1	-	TRBV6-5	-
TGTGCCAGTCAGTGGTACGGGAACACCATATATTTT	CASQWYGNTIYF	TRBJ1-3	-	TRBV7-2	-
TGTGCCAGCAGCACACAGGGTCAGGGCTATGGCTACACCTTC	CASSTQGQGYGYTF	TRBJ1-2	-	TRBV7-2	-
TGTGCCAGCAGTCCGCCAGGGGGCTCCTACGAGCAGTACTTC	CASSPPGGSYEQYF	TRBJ2-7	-	TRBV6-5	TRBD1
TGCGCCAGCAGCTTGGTCGGACTCCGGAACACTGAAGCTTTCTTT	CASSLVGLRNTEAFF	TRBJ1-1	-	TRBV5-1	-
TGTGCCAGCAGTTGGCCCGACAATGAGCAGTTCTTC	CASSWPDNEQFF	TRBJ2-1	once	TRBV6-5	-
TGTGCCAGCAGTTACCGACTAGCGGGGGGGCGAATAGATACGCAGTATTTT	CASSYRLAGGRIDTQYF	TRBJ2-3	-	TRBV6-2/TRBV6-3	TRBD2
TGTGCCAGTAGCCCCCCAGGCGAAAAACTGTTTTTT	CASSPPGEKLFF	TRBJ1-4	-	TRBV19	-
TGTGCCAGCAGCCCGGGACAGGTAACCTACGAGCAGTACTTC	CASSPGQVTYEQYF	TRBJ2-7	-	TRBV6-5	TRBD1
TGTGCCAGCAGCTTCCTCCGCGGGACAGGGGACAATGAGCAGTTCTTC	CASSFLRGTGDNEQFF	TRBJ2-1	-	TRBV7-9	TRBD1
TGTGCTAGCAGCTCAACAGGGTCGTCCACCGGGGAGCTGTTTTTT	CASSSTGSSTGELFF	TRBJ2-2	-	TRBV7-7	-
TGTGCCAGCAGCCTTGGGATCGCCGGGATCAACGTCCTGACTTTC	CASSLGIAGINVLTF	TRBJ2-6	-	TRBV7-6	-
TGTGCCACCAGTGATGGGACAGAACAGCCCCAGCATTTT	CATSDGTEQPQHF	TRBJ1-5	-	TRBV24-1	TRBD1
TGTGCCAGCAGCGCGGGACAGCTTAACACCGGGGAGCTGTTTTTT	CASSAGQLNTGELFF	TRBJ2-2	-	TRBV9	TRBD1
TGTGCCAGCAGCCCTCCGGACAGGGATAATTCACCCCTCCACTTT	CASSPPDRDNSPLHF	TRBJ1-6	-	TRBV11-2	TRBD1
TGTGCCAGTAGTATCGGGGGAAACACTGAAGCTTTCTTT	CASSIGGNTEAFF	TRBJ1-1	-	TRBV19	-
TGTGCCAGTAGTTACGCGGGAACGGGCTACACCTTC	CASSYAGTGYTF	TRBJ1-2	-	TRBV19	-
TGTGCCAGCTCACCACCGGGGCCACTCTCTGGAAACACCATATATTTT	CASSPPGPLSGNTIYF	TRBJ1-3	-	TRBV18	-
TGTGCCAGCTTATCCCGGGACAGGGCACTTAACTATGGCTACACCTTC	CASLSRDRALNYGYTF	TRBJ1-2	few	TRBV2	TRBD1
TGTGCCAGCAGCTTAGGAGGGGCCAGCACAGATACGCAGTATTTT	CASSLGGASTDTQYF	TRBJ2-3	-	TRBV5-8	-
TGCGCCAGCGGATCGGCGGCATTTTACGAGCAGTACTTC	CASGSAAFYEQYF	TRBJ2-7	once	TRBV10-2	-
TGTGCCAGTAGTAGCCTCCTAGCGGGGGGTACGGATGAGCAGTTCTTC	CASSSLLAGGTDEQFF	TRBJ2-1	few	TRBV19	TRBD2
TGCGCCAGCCTTGGTAGGAACACTGAAGCTTTCTTT	CASLGRNTEAFF	TRBJ1-1	-	TRBV4-1	-
TGCGCCAGCAGCTTGGCCGGGGGTAGGCAAGAGACCCAGTACTTC	CASSLAGGRQETQYF	TRBJ2-5	-	TRBV5-1	-
TGTGCCAGCAGCTTGGACAGGGCCTTGGGGCATACGCAGTATTTT	CASSLDRALGHTQYF	TRBJ2-3	-	TRBV7-9	TRBD1
TGTGCCAGCAGCGCTCGACAGAGCTCCTATAATTCACCCCTCCACTTT	CASSARQSSYNSPLHF	TRBJ1-6	-	TRBV9	-
TGTGCCAGCTCATCATACCAGGGATCTGGGGCCAACGTCCTGACTTTC	CASSSYQGSGANVLTF	TRBJ2-6	-	TRBV18	-
TGTGCCAGCAGCCGGACAGACCCTTACTATGGCTACACCTTC	CASSRTDPYYGYTF	TRBJ1-2	-	TRBV14	-
TGTGCCAGCAGCTTACAGTCCGAACGTACTAACTATGGCTACACCTTC	CASSLQSERTNYGYTF	TRBJ1-2	-	TRBV7-2	-
TGTGCCAGCAGCAGTCAGCAAGAGACCCAGTACTTC	CASSSQQETQYF	TRBJ2-5	-	TRBV5-4	-
TGTGCCAGCAGCGAGACAGTTGGAAACACCATATATTTT	CASSETVGNTIYF	TRBJ1-3	-	TRBV7-2	-
TGTGCCAGCAGCGTAGGGCCAGGAGGGGAAGAGACCCAGTACTTC	CASSVGPGGEETQYF	TRBJ2-5	-	TRBV9	-
TGTGCCTGGGACCGGACAGGCGATCAGCCCCAGCATTTT	CAWDRTGDQPQHF	TRBJ1-5	once	TRBV30	TRBD1
TGTGCCACCAGACAGGGGGCTTCAAGCTACACCTTC	CATRQGASSYTF	TRBJ1-2	-	TRBV6-5	TRBD1
TGTGCCAGCAGCACTAGCGGGGCCTTTACCGGGGAGCTGTTTTTT	CASSTSGAFTGELFF	TRBJ2-2	-	TRBV25-1	TRBD2
TGTGCCAGCAGTGTCCAGGTGAACACTGAAGCTTTCTTT	CASSVQVNTEAFF	TRBJ1-1	-	TRBV6-4	-
TGTGCCACCAGTGACCCTACAGGGATCGGAGCAGATACGCAGTATTTT	CATSDPTGIGADTQYF	TRBJ2-3	-	TRBV24-1	-
TGTGCCAGCAGTTTACAAGCCGCAACTAATGAAAAACTGTTTTTT	CASSLQAATNEKLFF	TRBJ1-4	-	TRBV27	-
TGCAGCGTTGCCAGGAGGCCTGCAACTAATGAAAAACTGTTTTTT	CSVARRPATNEKLFF	TRBJ1-4	-	TRBV29-1	-
TGCGCCAGCAGCCTCTCCCGGGACGGGGGATACTATGGCTACACCTTC	CASSLSRDGGYYGYTF	TRBJ1-2	-	TRBV4-3	-